The TCR beta chain under discussion was sequenced for a study of CD8+ T cells in alopecia areata. Study-wide background: Tofacitinib treatment spanned 6 to 18 months, with 6 months off drug afterward.

V was trimmed by 0 bases and J by 2 bases, leaving 16 bases between them. The CDR3 spans 17 residues. In germline, CDR1 is SGHRS, CDR2 YFSETQ. Patients with alopecia areata provided lesional scalp punch biopsies as well as peripheral blood. cDNA reverse transcribed from extracted RNA served as the sequencing template. Profiled with immunoSEQ multiplex PCR; TCRdb holds only in-frame clones, not every one. The sample lists over 150,000 clones, over 55% occurring once. The clonotype originates from a human donor with alopecia areata. Sequenced here: CD4+ T cells sorted from blood, sampled at week 0. The rearrangement uses TRBV5-1 and TRBJ2-3, with D perhaps matching TRBD1 (6 bases). The CDR3 DNA sequence: TGCGCCAGCAGCTTGGGCCGTACAGGGATCCTCACAGATACGCAGTATTTT. Its protein product is CASSLGRTGILTDTQYF.